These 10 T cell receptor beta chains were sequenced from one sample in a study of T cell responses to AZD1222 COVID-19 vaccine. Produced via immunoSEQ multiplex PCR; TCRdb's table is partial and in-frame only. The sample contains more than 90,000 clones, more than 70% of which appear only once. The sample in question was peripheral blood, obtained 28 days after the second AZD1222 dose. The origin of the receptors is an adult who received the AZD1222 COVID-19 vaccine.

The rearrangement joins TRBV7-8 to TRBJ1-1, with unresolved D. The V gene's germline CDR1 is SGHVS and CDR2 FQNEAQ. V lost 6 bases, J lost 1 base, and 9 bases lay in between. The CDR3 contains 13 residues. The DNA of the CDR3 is TGTGCCAGCAGTCTGGACGAGAACACTGAAGCTTTCTTT. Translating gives CASSLDENTEAFF.

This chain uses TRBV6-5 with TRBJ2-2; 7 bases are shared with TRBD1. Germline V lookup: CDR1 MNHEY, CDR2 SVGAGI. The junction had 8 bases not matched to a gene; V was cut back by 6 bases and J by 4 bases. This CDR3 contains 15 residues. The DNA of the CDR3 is TGTGCCAGCAGCCGACAGGGAGCGCTCACCGGGGAGCTGTTTTTT. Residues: CASSRQGALTGELFF.

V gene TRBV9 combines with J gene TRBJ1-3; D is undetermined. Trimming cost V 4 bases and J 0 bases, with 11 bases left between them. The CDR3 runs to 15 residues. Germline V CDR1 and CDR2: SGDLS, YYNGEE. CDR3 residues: CASSPREVSGNTIYF. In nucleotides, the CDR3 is TGTGCCAGCAGCCCCCGGGAGGTCTCTGGAAACACCATATATTTT. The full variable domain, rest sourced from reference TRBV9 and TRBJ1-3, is DSGVTQTPKHLITATGQRVTLRCSPRSGDLSVYWYQQSLDQGLQFLIQYYNGEERAKGNILERFSAQQFPDLHSELNLSSLELGDSALYFCASSPREVSGNTIYFGEGSWLTVV.

The CDR3 here is CASSFTNRVSDTQYF. In nucleotides, the CDR3 is TGTGCCAGCAGCTTTACGAACCGGGTGTCGGATACGCAGTATTTT. The chain employs TRBV11-1 and TRBJ2-3; D unclear. Trimming took off 3 bases at V and 6 bases at J, with 16 bases between the two ends. Germline values: CDR1 SGHAT, CDR2 FQDESV (reference sequence). This CDR3 comprises 15 residues. Based on the CDR3 plus reference TRBV11-1 and TRBJ2-3, the full variable domain is EAEVAQSPRYKITEKSQAVAFWCDPISGHATLYWYRQILGQGPELLVQFQDESVVDDSQLPKDRFSAERLKGVDSTLKIQPAELGDSAMYLCASSFTNRVSDTQYFGPGTRLTVL.

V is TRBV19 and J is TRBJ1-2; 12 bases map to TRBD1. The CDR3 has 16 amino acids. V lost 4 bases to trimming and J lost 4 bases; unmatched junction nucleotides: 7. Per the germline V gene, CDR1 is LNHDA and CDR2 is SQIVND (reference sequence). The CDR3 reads CASSSGTGGYPYGYTF. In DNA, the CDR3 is TGTGCCAGTAGTAGCGGGACAGGGGGCTACCCCTATGGCTACACCTTC.

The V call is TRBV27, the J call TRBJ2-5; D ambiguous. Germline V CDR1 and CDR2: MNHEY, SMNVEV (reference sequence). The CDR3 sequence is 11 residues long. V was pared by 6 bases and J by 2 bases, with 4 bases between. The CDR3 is CASRSQETQYF. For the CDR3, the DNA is TGTGCCAGCAGGAGTCAAGAGACCCAGTACTTC.

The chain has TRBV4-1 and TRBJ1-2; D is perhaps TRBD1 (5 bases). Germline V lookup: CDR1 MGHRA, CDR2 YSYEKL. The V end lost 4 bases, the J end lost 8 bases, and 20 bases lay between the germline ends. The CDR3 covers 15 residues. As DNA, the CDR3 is TGCGCCAGCAGCCCACCCTACAGGCCCCTGCAGGGCTACACCTTC. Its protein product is CASSPPYRPLQGYTF.

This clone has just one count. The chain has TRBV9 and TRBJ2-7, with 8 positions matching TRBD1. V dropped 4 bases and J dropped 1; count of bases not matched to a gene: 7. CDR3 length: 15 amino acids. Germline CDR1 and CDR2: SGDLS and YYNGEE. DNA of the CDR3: TGTGCCAGCAGCTTGGAGGGACAGGCGTCCTACGAGCAGTACTTC. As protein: CASSLEGQASYEQYF.

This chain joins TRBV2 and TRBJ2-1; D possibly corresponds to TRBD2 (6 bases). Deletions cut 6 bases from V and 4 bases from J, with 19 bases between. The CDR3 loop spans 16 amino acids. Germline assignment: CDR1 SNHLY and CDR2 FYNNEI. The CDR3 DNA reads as TGTGCCAGCAGCACATCTCTAGCGTCGTTTTACAATGAGCAGTTCTTC. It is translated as CASSTSLASFYNEQFF.

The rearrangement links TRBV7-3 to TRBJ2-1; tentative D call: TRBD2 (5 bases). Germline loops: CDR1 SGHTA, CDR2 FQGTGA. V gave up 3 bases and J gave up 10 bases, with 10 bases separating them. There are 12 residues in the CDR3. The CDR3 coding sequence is TGTGCCAGCAGCTTTTCGAGCGGAGAGCAGTTCTTC. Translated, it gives CASSFSSGEQFF.